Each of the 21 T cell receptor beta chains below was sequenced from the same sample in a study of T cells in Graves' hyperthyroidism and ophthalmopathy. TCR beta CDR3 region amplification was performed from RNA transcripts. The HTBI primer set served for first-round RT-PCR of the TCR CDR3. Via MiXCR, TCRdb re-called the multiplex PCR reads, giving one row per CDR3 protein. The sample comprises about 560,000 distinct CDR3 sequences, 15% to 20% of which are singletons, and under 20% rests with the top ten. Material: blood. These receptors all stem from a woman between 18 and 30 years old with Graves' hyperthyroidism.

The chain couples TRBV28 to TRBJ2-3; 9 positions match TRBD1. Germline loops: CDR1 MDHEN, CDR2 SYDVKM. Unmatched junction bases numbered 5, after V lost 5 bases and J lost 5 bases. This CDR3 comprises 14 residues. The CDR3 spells CASSNRGQVDTQYF. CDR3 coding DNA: TGTGCCAGCAGTAACAGGGGGCAGGTAGATACGCAGTATTTT. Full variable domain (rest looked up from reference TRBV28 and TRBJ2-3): DVKVTQSSRYLVKRTGEKVFLECVQDMDHENMFWYRQDPGLGLRLIYFSYDVKMKEKGDIPEGYSVSREKKERFSLILESASTNQTSMYLCASSNRGQVDTQYFGPGTRLTVL.

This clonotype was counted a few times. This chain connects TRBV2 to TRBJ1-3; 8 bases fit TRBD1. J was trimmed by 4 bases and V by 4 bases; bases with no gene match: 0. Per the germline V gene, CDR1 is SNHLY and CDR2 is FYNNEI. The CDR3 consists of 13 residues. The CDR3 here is CASSGTGGNTIYF. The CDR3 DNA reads TGTGCCAGCAGTGGGACAGGGGGAAACACCATATATTTT.

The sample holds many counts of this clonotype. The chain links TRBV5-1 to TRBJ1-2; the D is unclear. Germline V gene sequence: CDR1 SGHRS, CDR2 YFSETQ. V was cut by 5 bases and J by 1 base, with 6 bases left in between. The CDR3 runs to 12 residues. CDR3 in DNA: TGCGCCAGCAGAGCAGATAACTATGGCTACACCTTC. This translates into CASRADNYGYTF.

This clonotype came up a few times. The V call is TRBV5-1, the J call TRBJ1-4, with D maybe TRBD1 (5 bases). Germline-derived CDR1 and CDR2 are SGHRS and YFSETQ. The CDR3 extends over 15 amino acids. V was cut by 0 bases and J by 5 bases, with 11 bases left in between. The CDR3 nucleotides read TGCGCCAGCAGCTTGGAGGGGTTGGGCAATGAAAAACTGTTTTTT. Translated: CASSLEGLGNEKLFF. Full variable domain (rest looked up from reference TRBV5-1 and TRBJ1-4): KAGVTQTPRYLIKTRGQQVTLSCSPISGHRSVSWYQQTPGQGLQFLFEYFSETQRNKGNFPGRFSGRQFSNSRSEMNVSTLELGDSALYLCASSLEGLGNEKLFFGSGTQLSVL.

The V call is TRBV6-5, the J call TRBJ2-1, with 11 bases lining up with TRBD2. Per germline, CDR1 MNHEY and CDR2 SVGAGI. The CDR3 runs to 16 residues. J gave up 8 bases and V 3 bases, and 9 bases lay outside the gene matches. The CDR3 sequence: CASSYISGRAGYEQFF. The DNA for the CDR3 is TGTGCCAGCAGTTATATTAGCGGGAGGGCCGGGTATGAGCAGTTCTTC.

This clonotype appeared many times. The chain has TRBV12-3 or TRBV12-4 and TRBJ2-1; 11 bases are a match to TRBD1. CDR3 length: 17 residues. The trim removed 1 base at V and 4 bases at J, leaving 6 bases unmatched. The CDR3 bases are TGTGCCAGCAGTTTAGTAGGACAGGGGGCGAGATACAATGAGCAGTTCTTC. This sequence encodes CASSLVGQGARYNEQFF.

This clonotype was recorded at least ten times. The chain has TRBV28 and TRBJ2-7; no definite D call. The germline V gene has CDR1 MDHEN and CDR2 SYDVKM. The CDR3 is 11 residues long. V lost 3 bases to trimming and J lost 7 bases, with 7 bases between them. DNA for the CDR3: TGTGCCAGCAGTTTTCTCCGGGAGCAGTACTTC. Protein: CASSFLREQYF.

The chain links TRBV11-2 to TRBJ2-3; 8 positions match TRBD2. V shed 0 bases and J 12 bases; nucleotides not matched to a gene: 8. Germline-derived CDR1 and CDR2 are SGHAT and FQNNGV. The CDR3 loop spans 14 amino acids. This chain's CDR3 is CASSLETSAVTQYF. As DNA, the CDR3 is TGTGCCAGCAGCTTAGAGACTAGCGCGGTTACTCAGTATTTT.

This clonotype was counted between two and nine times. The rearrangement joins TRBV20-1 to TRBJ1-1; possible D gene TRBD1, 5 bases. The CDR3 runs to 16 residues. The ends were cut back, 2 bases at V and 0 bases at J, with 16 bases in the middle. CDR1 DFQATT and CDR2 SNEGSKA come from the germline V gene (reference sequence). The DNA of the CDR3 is TGCAGTGCTAGACGACATGGGGACGCCCTGAACACTGAAGCTTTCTTT. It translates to CSARRHGDALNTEAFF.

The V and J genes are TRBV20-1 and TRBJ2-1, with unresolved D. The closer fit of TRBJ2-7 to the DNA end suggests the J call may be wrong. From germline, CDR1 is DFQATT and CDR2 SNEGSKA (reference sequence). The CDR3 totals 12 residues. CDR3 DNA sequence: TGCAGTGCTGGGCCGACGGATAATGAGCAGTACTTC. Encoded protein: CSAGPTDNEQYF.

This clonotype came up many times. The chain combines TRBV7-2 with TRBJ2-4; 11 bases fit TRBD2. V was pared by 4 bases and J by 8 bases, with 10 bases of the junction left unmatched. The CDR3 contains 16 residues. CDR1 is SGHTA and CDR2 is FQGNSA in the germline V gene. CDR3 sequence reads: CASSSGTSGVRDIQYF. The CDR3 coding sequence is TGTGCCAGCAGCTCCGGGACTAGCGGAGTTAGGGACATTCAGTACTTC.

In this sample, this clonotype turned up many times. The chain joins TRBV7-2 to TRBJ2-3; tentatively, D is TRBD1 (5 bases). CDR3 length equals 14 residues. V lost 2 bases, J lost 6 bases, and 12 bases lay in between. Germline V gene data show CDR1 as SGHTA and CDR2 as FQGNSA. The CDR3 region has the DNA TGTGCCAGCAGCTTAAGGGGCTGTAGGGATACGCAGTATTTT. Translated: CASSLRGCRDTQYF.

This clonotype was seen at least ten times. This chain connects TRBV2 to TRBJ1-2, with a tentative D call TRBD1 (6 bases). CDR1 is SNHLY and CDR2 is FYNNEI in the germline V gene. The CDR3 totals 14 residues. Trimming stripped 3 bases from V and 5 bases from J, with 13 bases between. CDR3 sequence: CASSDRGLSYGYTF. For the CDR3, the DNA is TGTGCCAGCAGTGACAGGGGTTTATCTTATGGCTACACCTTC.

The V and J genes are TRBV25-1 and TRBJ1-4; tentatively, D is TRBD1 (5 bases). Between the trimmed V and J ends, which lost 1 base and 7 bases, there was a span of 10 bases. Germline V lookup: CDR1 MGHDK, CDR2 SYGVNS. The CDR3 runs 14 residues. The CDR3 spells CASSEWGRSEKLFF. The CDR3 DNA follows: TGTGCCAGCAGTGAATGGGGGAGGAGTGAAAAACTGTTTTTT.

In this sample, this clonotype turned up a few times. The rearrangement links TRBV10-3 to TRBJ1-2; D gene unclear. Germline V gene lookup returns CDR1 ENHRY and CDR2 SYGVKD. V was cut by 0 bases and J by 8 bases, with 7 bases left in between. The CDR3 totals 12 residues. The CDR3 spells CAISESGGGYTF. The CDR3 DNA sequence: TGTGCCATCAGTGAGTCGGGTGGGGGCTACACCTTC.

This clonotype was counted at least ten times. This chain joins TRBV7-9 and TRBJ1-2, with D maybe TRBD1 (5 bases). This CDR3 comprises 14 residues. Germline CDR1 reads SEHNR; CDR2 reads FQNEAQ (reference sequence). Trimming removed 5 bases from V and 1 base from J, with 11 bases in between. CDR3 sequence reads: CASSPPTDNYGYTF. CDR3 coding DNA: TGTGCCAGCAGCCCACCGACAGATAACTATGGCTACACCTTC.

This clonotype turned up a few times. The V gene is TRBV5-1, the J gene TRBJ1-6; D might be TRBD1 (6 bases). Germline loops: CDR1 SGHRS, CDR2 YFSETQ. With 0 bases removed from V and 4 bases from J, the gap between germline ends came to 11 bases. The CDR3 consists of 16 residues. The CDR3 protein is CASSLAQTGYNSPLHF. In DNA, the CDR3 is TGCGCCAGCAGCTTGGCTCAGACAGGTTATAATTCACCCCTCCACTTT.

In nucleotides, the CDR3 is TGTGCCAGCAGTTCTTTACAGGTGAATAATTCACCCCTCCACTTT. It codes for CASSSLQVNNSPLHF. The chain uses TRBV6-2 or TRBV6-3 and TRBJ1-6; maybe TRBD1 (5 bases). This CDR3 comprises 15 residues. Germline lookup yields CDR1 MNHEY and CDR2 SVGEGT. V was clipped by 4 bases and J by 5 bases, with 12 bases between them.

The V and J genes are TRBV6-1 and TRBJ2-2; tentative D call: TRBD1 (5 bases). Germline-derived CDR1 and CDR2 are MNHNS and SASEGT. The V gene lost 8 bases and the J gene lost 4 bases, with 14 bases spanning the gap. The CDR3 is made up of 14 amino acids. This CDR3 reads CASDGAQGTGELFF. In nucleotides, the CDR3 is TGTGCCAGCGATGGGGCCCAGGGCACCGGGGAGCTGTTTTTT.

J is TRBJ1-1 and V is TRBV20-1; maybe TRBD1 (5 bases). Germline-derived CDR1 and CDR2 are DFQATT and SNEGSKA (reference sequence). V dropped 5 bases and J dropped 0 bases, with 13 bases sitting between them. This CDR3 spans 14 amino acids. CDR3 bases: TGCAGTGCTCAAGCGGGGGGGGTGAACACTGAAGCTTTCTTT. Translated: CSAQAGGVNTEAFF.

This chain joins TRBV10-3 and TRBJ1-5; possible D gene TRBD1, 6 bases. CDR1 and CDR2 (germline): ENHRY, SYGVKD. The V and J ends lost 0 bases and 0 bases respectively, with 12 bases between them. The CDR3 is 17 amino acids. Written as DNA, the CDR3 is TGTGCCATCAGTGAGTCCATGACAGGTCGTAGCAATCAGCCCCAGCATTTT. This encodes CAISESMTGRSNQPQHF.